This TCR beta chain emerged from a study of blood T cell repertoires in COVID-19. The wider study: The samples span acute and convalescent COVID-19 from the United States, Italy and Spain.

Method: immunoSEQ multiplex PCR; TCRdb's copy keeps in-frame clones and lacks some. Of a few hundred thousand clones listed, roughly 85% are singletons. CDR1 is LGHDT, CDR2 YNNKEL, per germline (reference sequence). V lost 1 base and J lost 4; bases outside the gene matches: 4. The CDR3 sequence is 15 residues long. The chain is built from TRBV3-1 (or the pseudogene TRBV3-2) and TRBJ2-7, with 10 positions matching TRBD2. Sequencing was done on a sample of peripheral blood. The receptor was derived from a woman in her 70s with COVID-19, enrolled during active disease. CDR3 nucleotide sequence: TGTGCCAGCAGCCAAGGACTAGCGGGTGTATACGAGCAGTACTTC. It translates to CASSQGLAGVYEQYF.